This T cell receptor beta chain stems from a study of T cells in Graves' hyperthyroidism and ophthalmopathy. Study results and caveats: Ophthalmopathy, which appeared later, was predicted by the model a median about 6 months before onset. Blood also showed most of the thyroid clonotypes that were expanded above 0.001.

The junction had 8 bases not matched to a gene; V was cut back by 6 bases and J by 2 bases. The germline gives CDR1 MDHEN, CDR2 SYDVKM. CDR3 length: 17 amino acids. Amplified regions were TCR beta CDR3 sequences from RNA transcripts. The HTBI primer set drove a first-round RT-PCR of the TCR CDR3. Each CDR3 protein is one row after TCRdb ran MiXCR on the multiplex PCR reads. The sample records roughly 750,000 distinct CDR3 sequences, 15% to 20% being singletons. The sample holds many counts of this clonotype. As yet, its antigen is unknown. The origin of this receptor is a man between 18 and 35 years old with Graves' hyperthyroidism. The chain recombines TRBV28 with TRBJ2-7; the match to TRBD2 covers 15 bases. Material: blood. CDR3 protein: CASSSIGTSGRTYEQYF. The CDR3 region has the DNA TGTGCCAGCAGCTCAATCGGGACTAGCGGGAGGACCTACGAGCAGTACTTC.